This T cell receptor (beta chain) was profiled in a study of T cell responses to AZD1222 COVID-19 vaccine. CDR1 MNHEY and CDR2 SVGAGI come from the germline V gene. This CDR3 has 12 amino acids. Trimming removed 7 bases at V and 2 bases at J, with 6 bases between. Study-level findings and limits: Mostly white British, mostly female donors; authors suggested clonal diversity may be underestimated. Across the whole spike, CD4 TCRs peaked at regions 160-218 and 743-854. Targets within unmutated variant regions were reportedly found for nearly half of spike-specific TCRs.

Notes on this clone: Antigen specificity is unknown.

Only in-frame clones appear in the TCRdb table, and some are missing; sequencing was by immunoSEQ multiplex PCR. The sample records around 80,000 clones, approximately 83% being singletons. The J gene is TRBJ1-3, the V gene TRBV6-5; D is unclear. This material consisted of peripheral blood, taken 28 days after the second AZD1222 dose. This sequence was found in an adult who received the AZD1222 COVID-19 vaccine. The CDR3 region has the DNA TGTGCCAGCAAGGGCGCTGGAAACACCATATATTTT. Protein: CASKGAGNTIYF.